What follows is one T cell receptor (beta chain) and its context. What it binds is not known. The junction departs from the called germline gene at one end, perhaps through a read error. The data stem from a study of T cell repertoires in cytomegalovirus infection. The wider study: A matching HLA type, together with CMV infection, was signaled by public TCR beta signatures.

TCRdb reprocessed the reads via MiXCR and lists one record per CDR3 protein. The table includes 740,000 or so distinct CDR3 sequences, 35% detected once. Study-wide results and limits: The ex vivo response was dominated by HLA-C-restricted CMV-specific TCR beta clonotypes. Cumulative public TCR beta family frequency identified carriers of CMV plus the relevant HLA.

The sample comprised PBMCs. The clonotype originates from a human donor in good health (CMV status not recorded). Some clones in this sample may be carry-over from other donors' samples.

In DNA form, the CDR3 reads TGCTCCAGCAGCCAATCATGGACAGGAGGGGGTGAGACCCAGTACTTC. This encodes CSSSQSWTGGGETQYF. The chain joins TRBV4-1 to TRBJ2-5; D may be TRBD1 (7 bases). Germline V gives CDR1 MGHRA, CDR2 YSYEKL. This CDR3 is 16 amino acids long.